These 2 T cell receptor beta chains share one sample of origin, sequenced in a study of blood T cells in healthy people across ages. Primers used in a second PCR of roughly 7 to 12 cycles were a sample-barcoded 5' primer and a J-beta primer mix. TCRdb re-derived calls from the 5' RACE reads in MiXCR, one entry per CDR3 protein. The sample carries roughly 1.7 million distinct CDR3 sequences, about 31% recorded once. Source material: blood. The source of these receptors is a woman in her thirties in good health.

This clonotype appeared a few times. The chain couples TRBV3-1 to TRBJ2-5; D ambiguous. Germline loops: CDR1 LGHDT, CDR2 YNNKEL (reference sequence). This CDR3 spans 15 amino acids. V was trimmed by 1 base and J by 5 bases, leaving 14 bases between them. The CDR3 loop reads CASSQGNGVVETQYF. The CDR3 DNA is TGTGCCAGCAGCCAAGGGAATGGTGTTGTGGAGACCCAGTACTTC.

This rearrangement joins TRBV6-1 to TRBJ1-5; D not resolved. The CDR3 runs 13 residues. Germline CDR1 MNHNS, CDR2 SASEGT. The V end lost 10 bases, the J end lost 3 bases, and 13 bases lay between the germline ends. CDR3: CATSGGLNQPQHF. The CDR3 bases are TGTGCCACCTCGGGCGGGCTCAATCAGCCCCAGCATTTT.